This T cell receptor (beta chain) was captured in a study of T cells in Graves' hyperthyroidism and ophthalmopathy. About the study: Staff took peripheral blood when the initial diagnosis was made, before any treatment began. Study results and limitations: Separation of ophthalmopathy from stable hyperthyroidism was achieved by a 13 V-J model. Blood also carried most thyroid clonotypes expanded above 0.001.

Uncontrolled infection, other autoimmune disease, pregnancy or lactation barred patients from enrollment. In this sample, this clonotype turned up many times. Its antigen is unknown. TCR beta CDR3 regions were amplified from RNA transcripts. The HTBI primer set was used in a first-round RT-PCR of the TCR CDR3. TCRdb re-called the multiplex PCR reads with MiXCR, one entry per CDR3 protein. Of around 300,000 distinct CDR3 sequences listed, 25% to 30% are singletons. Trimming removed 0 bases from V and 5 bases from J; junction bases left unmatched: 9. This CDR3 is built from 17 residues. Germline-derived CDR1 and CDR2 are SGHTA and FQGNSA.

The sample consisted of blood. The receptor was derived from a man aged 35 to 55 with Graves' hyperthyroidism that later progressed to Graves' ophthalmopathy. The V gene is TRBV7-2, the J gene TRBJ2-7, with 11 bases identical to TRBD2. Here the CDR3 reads CASSLAARGLAVNEQYF. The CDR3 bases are TGTGCCAGCAGCTTAGCGGCCAGGGGACTAGCGGTTAACGAGCAGTACTTC.